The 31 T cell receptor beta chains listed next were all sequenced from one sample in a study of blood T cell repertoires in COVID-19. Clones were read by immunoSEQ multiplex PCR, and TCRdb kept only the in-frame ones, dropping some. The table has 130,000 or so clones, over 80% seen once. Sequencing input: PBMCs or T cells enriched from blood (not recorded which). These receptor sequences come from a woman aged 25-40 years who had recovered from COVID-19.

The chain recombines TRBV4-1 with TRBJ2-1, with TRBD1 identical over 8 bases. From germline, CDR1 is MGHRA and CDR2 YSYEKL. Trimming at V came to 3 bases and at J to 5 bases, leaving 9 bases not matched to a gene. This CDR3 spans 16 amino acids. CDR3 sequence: CASSHLAGGRDNEQFF. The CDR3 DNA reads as TGCGCCAGCAGCCACCTGGCAGGGGGCAGGGACAATGAGCAGTTCTTC.

The CDR3: CATSDRQGANTEAFF. The CDR3 region has the DNA TGTGCCACCAGTGATCGACAGGGGGCGAACACTGAAGCTTTCTTT. V and J are TRBV24-1 and TRBJ1-1; TRBD1 agrees at 10 bases. The ends lost 3 bases at V and 1 base at J; junction bases unmatched: 1. The CDR3 sequence is 15 residues long. Germline assignment: CDR1 KGHDR and CDR2 SFDVKD.

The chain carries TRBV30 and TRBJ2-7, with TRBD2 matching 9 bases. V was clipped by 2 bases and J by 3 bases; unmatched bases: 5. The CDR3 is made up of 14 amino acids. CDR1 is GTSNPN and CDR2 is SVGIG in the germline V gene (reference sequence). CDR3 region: CAWSRAGGNYEQYF. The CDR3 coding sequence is TGTGCCTGGAGTAGAGCGGGAGGCAACTACGAGCAGTACTTC.

CDR3 sequence reads: CASSRQNSNQPQHF. The DNA of the CDR3 is TGTGCCAGCAGTAGACAGAATAGCAATCAGCCCCAGCATTTT. The V gene is TRBV2, the J gene TRBJ1-5, with TRBD1 as a possible D gene (5 bases). Germline assignment: CDR1 SNHLY and CDR2 FYNNEI. The CDR3 sequence is 14 residues long. V lost 5 bases and J 0 bases, leaving 8 bases between the germline ends.

CDR3 amino acids: CASRTTGDQPQHF. CDR3 nucleotide sequence: TGTGCCAGCAGGACCACAGGGGATCAGCCCCAGCATTTT. This chain connects TRBV6-1 to TRBJ1-5, with 7 bases matching TRBD1. V lost 6 bases, J lost 5 bases, and 4 bases stayed unmatched. The CDR3 contains 13 residues. The germline gives CDR1 MNHNS, CDR2 SASEGT.

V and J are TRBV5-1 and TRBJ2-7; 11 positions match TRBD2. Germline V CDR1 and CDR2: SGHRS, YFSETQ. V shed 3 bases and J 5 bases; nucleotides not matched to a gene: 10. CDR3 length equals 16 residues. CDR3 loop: CASSSRRTSGYDEQYF. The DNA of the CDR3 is TGCGCCAGCAGCTCACGAAGGACTAGCGGGTACGACGAGCAGTACTTC.

The CDR3 region has the DNA TGTGCCAGCAGTGAAGGCGGGATTAATGAAAAACTGTTTTTT. This sequence encodes CASSEGGINEKLFF. The rearrangement links TRBV25-1 to TRBJ1-4; D not resolved. Germline CDR1 reads MGHDK; CDR2 reads SYGVNS. The CDR3 sequence is 14 residues long. V gave up 2 bases and J gave up 4 bases, with 8 bases separating them.

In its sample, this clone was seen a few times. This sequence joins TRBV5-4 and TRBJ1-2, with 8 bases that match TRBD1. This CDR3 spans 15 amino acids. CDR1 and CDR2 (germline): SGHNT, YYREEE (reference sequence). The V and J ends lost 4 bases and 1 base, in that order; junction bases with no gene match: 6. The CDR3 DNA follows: TGTGCCAGCAGCCTTCAGGACAGGGTTAACTATGGCTACACCTTC. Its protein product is CASSLQDRVNYGYTF.

CDR3 protein: CASSLRSGGGNTIYF. CDR3 coding DNA: TGTGCCAGCAGCTTACGGTCAGGTGGTGGAAACACCATATATTTT. The V and J genes are TRBV7-3 and TRBJ1-3, with D uncertain. Germline V lookup: CDR1 SGHTA, CDR2 FQGTGA. Trimming removed 2 bases at V and 3 bases at J, with 11 bases between. CDR3 length: 15 amino acids.

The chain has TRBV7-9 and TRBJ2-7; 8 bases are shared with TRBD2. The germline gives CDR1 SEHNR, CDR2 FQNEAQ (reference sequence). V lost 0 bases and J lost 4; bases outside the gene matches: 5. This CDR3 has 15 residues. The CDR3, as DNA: TGTGCCAGCAGCTTAGCACCGGGACTAGGATACGAGCAGTACTTC. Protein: CASSLAPGLGYEQYF.

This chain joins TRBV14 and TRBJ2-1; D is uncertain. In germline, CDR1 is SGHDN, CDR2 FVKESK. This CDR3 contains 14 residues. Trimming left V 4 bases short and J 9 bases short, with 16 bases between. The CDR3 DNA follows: TGTGCCAGCAGCCCAAGGAAAGGCTGGGCTGAGCAGTTCTTC. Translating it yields CASSPRKGWAEQFF.

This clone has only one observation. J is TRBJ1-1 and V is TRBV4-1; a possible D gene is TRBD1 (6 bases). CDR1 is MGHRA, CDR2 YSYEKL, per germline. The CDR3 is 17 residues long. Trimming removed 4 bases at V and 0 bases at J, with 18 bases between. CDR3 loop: CASSLPDWGQMNTEAFF. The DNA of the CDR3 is TGCGCCAGCAGCCTCCCTGACTGGGGGCAGATGAACACTGAAGCTTTCTTT.

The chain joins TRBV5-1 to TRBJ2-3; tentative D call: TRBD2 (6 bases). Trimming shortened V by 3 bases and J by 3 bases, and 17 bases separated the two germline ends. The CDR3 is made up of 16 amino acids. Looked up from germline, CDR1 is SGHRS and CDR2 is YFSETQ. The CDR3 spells CASSSAGGPGTDTQYF. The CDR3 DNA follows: TGCGCCAGCAGCTCTGCCGGAGGGCCGGGGACAGATACGCAGTATTTT. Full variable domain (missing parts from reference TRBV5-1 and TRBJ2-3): KAGVTQTPRYLIKTRGQQVTLSCSPISGHRSVSWYQQTPGQGLQFLFEYFSETQRNKGNFPGRFSGRQFSNSRSEMNVSTLELGDSALYLCASSSAGGPGTDTQYFGPGTRLTVL.

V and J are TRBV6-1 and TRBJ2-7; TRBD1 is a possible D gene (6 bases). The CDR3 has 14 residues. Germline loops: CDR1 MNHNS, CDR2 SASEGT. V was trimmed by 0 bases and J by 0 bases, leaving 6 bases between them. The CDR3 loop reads CASSEADSSYEQYF. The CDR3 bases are TGTGCCAGCAGTGAAGCGGACAGCTCCTACGAGCAGTACTTC.

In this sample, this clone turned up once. Here the CDR3 reads CASRLVEREGGPREDTQYF. The CDR3 region has the DNA TGTGCAAGTCGCTTAGTGGAGCGGGAGGGCGGTCCCAGGGAGGATACGCAGTATTTT. The chain employs TRBV12-2 and TRBJ2-3; the DNA was not used to check the table's D call, TRBD2. TRBV12-2 is labeled a pseudogene. This CDR3 comprises 19 residues.

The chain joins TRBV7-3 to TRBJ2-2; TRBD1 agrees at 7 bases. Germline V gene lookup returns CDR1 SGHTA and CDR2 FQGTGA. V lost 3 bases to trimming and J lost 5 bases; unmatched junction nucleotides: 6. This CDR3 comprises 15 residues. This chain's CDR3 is CASSLGQSRTGELFF. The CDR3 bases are TGTGCCAGCAGCTTGGGACAGAGCAGAACCGGGGAGCTGTTTTTT.

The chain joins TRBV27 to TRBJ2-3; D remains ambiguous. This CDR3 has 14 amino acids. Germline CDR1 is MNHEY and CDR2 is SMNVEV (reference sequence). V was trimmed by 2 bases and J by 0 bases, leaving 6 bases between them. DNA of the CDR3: TGTGCCAGCAGTTTACTGAGGAGCACAGATACGCAGTATTTT. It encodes CASSLLRSTDTQYF.

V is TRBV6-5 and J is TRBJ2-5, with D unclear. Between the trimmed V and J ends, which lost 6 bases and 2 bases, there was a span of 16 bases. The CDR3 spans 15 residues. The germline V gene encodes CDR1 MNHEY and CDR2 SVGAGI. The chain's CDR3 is CASSPLAQRQETQYF. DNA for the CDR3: TGTGCCAGCAGCCCGCTCGCCCAGCGACAAGAGACCCAGTACTTC.

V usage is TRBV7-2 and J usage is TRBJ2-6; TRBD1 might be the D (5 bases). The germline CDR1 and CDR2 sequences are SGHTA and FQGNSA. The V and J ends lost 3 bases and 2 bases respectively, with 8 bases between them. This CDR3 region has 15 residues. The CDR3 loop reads CASSLGPAGANVLTF. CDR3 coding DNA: TGTGCCAGCAGCTTGGGGCCGGCTGGGGCCAACGTCCTGACTTTC.

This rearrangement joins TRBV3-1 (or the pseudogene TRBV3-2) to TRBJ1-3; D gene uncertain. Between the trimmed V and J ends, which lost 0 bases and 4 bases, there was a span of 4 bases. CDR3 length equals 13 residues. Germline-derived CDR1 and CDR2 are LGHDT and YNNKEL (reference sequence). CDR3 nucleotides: TGTGCCAGCAGCCAAGATAGCGGAAACACCATATATTTT. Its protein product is CASSQDSGNTIYF.

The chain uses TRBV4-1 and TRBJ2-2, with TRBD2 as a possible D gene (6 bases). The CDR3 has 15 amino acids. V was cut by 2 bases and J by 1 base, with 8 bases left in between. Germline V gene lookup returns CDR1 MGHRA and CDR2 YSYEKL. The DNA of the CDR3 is TGCGCCAGCAGCCAACTAGCGAAGAACACCGGGGAGCTGTTTTTT. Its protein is CASSQLAKNTGELFF.

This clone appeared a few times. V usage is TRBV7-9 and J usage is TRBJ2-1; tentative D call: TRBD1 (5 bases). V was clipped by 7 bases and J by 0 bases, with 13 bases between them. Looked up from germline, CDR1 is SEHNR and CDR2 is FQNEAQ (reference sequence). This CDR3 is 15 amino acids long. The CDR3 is CASIPGRVSYNEQFF. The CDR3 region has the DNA TGTGCCAGCATCCCAGGCAGGGTCTCCTACAATGAGCAGTTCTTC.

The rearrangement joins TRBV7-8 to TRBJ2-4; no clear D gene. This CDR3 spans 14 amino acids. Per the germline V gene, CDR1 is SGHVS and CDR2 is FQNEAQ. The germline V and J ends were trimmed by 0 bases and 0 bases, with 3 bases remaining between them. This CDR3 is CASSLALAKNIQYF. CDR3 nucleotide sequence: TGTGCCAGCAGCTTAGCTCTAGCCAAAAACATTCAGTACTTC.

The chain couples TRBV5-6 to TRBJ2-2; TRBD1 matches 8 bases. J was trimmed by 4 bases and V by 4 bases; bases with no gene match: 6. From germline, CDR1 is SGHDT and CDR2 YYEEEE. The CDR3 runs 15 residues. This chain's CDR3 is CASSQTGAGTGELFF. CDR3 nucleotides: TGTGCCAGCAGCCAGACAGGGGCTGGCACCGGGGAGCTGTTTTTT.

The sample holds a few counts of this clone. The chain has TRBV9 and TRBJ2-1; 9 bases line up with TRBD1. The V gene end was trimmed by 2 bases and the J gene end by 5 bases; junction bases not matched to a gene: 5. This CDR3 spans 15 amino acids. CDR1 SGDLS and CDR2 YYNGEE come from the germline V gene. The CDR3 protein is CASSVTGTGNNEQFF. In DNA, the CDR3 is TGTGCCAGCAGCGTCACCGGGACAGGGAACAATGAGCAGTTCTTC.

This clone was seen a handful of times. The chain's CDR3 is CASSLGRDSRFYGYTF. CDR3 nucleotides: TGCGCCAGCAGCTTGGGCCGGGACAGCCGATTCTATGGCTACACCTTC. The J gene is TRBJ1-2, the V gene TRBV5-1; 7 bases agree with TRBD1. Looked up from germline, CDR1 is SGHRS and CDR2 is YFSETQ. The CDR3 extends over 16 amino acids. V shed 0 bases and J 4 bases; nucleotides not matched to a gene: 9. Full variable domain (remainder filled in from reference TRBV5-1 and TRBJ1-2): KAGVTQTPRYLIKTRGQQVTLSCSPISGHRSVSWYQQTPGQGLQFLFEYFSETQRNKGNFPGRFSGRQFSNSRSEMNVSTLELGDSALYLCASSLGRDSRFYGYTFGSGTRLTVV.

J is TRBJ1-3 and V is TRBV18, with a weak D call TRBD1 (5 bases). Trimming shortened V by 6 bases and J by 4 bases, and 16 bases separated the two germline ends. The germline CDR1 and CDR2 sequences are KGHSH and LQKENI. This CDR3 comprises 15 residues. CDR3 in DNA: TGTGCCAGCTCCCCAGACAGAGCAACAGGAAACACCATATATTTT. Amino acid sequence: CASSPDRATGNTIYF.

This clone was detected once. The CDR3 bases are TGTGCCAGCGGCGGACAGGGGTCGGCTTTCTTT. This codes for CASGGQGSAFF. The chain uses TRBV7-9 and TRBJ1-1; the match to TRBD1 covers 9 bases. Germline loops: CDR1 SEHNR, CDR2 FQNEAQ (reference sequence). J lost 11 bases, V lost 8 bases, and 6 bases had no gene match. CDR3 length: 11 residues.

As DNA, the CDR3 is TGTGCCAGCAGCGCTAGCGGGAGAGGGGGCGACGAGCAGTACTTC. The encoded protein is CASSASGRGGDEQYF. This sequence joins TRBV9 and TRBJ2-7, with 10 bases that match TRBD2. The CDR3 spans 15 residues. V lost 3 bases, J lost 5 bases, and 8 bases stayed unmatched. In germline, CDR1 is SGDLS, CDR2 YYNGEE.

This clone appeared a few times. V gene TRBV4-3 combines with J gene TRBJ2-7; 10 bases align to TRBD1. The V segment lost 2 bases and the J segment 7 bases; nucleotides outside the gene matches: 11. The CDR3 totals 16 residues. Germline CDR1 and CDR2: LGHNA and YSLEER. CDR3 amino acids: CASSQSWTGGSREQYF. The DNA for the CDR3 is TGCGCCAGCAGCCAAAGTTGGACAGGGGGGTCTCGGGAGCAGTACTTC.

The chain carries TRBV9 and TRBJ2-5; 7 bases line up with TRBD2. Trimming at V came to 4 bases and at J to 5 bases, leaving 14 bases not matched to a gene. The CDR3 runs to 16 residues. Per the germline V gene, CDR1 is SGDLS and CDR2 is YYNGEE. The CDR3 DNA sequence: TGTGCCAGCAGCATCTCGCGGGCGGGAGTCGGTGAGACCCAGTACTTC. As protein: CASSISRAGVGETQYF.